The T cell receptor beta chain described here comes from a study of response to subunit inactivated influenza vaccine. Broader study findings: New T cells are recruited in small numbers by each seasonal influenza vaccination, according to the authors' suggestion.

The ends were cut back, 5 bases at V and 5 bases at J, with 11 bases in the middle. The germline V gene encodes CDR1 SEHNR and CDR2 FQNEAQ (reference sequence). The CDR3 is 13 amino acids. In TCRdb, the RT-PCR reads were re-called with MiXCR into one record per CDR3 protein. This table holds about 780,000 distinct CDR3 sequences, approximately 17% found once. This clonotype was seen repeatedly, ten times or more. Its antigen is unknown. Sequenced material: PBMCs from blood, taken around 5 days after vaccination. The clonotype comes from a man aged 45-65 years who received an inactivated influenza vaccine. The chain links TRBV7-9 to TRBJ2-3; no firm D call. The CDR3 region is CASSRIEEDTQYF. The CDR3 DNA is TGTGCCAGCAGCCGGATAGAGGAAGATACGCAGTATTTT.